The 4 T cell receptor beta chains reported below all come from one sample, sequenced in a study of T cell repertoires in aging, cancer and after chemotherapy. Rearranged V-D-J TRB sequences were amplified with a mixed TRB-A/B primer pool. Via MiXCR, TCRdb re-called the multiplex PCR reads, giving one row per CDR3 protein. Altogether roughly 2,500 distinct CDR3 sequences are present, around 30% being singletons, with the ten largest covering around 8%. The template was genomic DNA from peripheral blood, not RNA. Sequencing input: blood. The source of these receptors is a human donor with a solid tumor.

This chain joins TRBV4-1 and TRBJ2-1; D tentatively fits TRBD1 or TRBD2 (5 bases each). The germline gives CDR1 MGHRA, CDR2 YSYEKL. This CDR3 is 15 amino acids long. Trimming removed 4 bases from V and 7 bases from J, with 17 bases in between. CDR3 in DNA: TGCGCCAGCAGCCCGCTAGTGCTGGGGGTTAATGAGCAGTTCTTC. Protein product: CASSPLVLGVNEQFF.

As to this clonotype: This clone may be a read error of a much larger clone one base away. The J gene is TRBJ2-1, the V gene TRBV6-5; D remains unclear. Germline loops: CDR1 MNHEY, CDR2 SVGAGI. This CDR3 region has 13 residues. The CDR3 sequence: CASKRYSYNEQLF. CDR3 bases: TGTGCCAGCAAACGGTACTCCTACAATGAGCAGTTATTC.

This clonotype is termed medium-sized. V gene TRBV19 combines with J gene TRBJ2-2; 7 nucleotides align to TRBD2. V lost 4 bases and J lost 7; bases outside the gene matches: 9. The CDR3 has 15 amino acids. Germline assignment: CDR1 LNHDA and CDR2 SQIVND (reference sequence). The chain's CDR3 is CASSTRENVRGELFF. The CDR3 nucleotides read TGTGCCAGTAGTACGCGGGAGAATGTTCGCGGGGAGCTGTTTTTT.

Worth noting for this clonotype: A much larger clone differs by one base, so this may be a read error. The chain links TRBV12-3 or TRBV12-4 to TRBJ2-1, with D uncertain. CDR3 length: 14 residues. V was cut by 8 bases and J by 9 bases, with 20 bases left in between. The CDR3 region has the DNA TGTGCCAGCTCCTGGGCTCCTCCGGAGAGTGAGCAGTTCTTC. Protein sequence: CASSWAPPESEQFF.